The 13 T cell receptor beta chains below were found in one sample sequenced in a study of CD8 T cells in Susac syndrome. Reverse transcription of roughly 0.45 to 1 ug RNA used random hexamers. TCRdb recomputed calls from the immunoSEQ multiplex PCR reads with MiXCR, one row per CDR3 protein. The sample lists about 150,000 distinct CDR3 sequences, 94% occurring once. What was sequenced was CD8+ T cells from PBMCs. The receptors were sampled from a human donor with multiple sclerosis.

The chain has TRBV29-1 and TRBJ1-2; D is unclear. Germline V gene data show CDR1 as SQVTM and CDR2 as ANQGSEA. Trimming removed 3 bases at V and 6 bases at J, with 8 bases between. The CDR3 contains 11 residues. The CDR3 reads CSVESVDGYTF. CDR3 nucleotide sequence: TGCAGCGTTGAGTCCGTAGATGGCTACACCTTC.

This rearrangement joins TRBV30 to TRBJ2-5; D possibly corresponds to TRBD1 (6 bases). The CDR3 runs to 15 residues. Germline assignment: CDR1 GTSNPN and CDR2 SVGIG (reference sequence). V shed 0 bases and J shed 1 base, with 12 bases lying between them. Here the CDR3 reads CAWSVIGGAQETQYF. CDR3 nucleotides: TGTGCCTGGAGTGTAATAGGGGGAGCCCAAGAGACCCAGTACTTC.

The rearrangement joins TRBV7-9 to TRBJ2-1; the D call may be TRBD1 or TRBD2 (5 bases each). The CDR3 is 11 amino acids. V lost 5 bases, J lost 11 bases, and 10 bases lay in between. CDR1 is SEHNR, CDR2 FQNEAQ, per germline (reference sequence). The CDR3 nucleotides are TGTGCCAGCAGCCGGGACGCCCAGCAGTTCTTC. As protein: CASSRDAQQFF.

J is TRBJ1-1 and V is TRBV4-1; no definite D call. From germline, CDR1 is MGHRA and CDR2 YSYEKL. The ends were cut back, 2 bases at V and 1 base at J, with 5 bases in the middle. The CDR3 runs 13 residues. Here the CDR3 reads CASSQPGNTEAFF. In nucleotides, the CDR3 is TGCGCCAGCAGCCAACCAGGGAACACTGAAGCTTTCTTT.

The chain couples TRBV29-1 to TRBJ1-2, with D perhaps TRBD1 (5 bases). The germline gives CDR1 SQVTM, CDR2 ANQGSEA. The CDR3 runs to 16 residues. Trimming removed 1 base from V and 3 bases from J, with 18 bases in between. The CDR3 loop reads CSVEAQGLTSYYGYTF. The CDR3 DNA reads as TGCAGCGTTGAAGCTCAGGGCCTAACCTCCTACTATGGCTACACCTTC.

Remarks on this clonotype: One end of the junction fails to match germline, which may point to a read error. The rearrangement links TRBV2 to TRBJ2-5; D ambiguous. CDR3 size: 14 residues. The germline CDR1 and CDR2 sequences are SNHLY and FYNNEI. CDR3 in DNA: TGTGCCAGCACTGAACCGTACAACCAAGAGACCCAGTACTTC. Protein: CASTEPYNQETQYF.

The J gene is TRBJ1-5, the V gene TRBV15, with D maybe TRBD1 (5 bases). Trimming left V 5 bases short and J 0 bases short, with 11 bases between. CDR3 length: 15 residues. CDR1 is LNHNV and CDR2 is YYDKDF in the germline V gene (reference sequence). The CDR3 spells CATSRQLNSNQPQHF. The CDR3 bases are TGTGCCACCAGCCGACAGCTGAATAGCAATCAGCCCCAGCATTTT.

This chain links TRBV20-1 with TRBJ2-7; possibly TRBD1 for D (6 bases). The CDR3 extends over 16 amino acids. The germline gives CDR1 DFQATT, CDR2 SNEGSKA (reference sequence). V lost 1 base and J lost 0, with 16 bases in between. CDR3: CSARGGTTGNSYEQYF. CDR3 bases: TGCAGTGCTAGAGGGGGAACGACAGGAAACTCCTACGAGCAGTACTTC.

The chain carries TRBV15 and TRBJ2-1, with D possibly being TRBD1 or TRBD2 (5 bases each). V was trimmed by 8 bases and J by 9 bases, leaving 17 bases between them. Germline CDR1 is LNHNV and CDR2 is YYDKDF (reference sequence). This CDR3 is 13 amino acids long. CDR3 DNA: TGTGCCACCCGAGGGGCGACTGAGGTTGAGCAGTTCTTC. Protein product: CATRGATEVEQFF. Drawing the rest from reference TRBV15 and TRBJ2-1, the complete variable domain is DAMVIQNPRYQVTQFGKPVTLSCSQTLNHNVMYWYQQKSSQAPKLLFHYYDKDFNNEADTPDNFQSRRPNTSFCFLDIRSPGLGDTAMYLCATRGATEVEQFFGPGTRLTVL.

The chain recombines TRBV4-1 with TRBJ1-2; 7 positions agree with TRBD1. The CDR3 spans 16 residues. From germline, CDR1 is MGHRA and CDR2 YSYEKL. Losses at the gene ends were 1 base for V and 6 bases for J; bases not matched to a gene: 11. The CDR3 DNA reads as TGCGCCAGCAGCCAAGGTCCGGGACAGAGGCAGGATGGCTACACCTTC. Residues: CASSQGPGQRQDGYTF.

This chain's CDR3 is CASSVVGGQGRLDEQFF. The CDR3 nucleotides are TGTGCCAGCAGCGTAGTGGGTGGACAGGGCCGCTTGGATGAGCAGTTCTTC. This chain links TRBV9 with TRBJ2-1; TRBD1 matches at 8 bases. The CDR3 totals 17 residues. The V gene end was trimmed by 0 bases and the J gene end by 8 bases; junction bases not matched to a gene: 13. The germline gives CDR1 SGDLS, CDR2 YYNGEE. Supplemented by reference TRBV9 and TRBJ2-1, the full variable domain reads DSGVTQTPKHLITATGQRVTLRCSPRSGDLSVYWYQQSLDQGLQFLIQYYNGEERAKGNILERFSAQQFPDLHSELNLSSLELGDSALYFCASSVVGGQGRLDEQFFGPGTRLTVL.

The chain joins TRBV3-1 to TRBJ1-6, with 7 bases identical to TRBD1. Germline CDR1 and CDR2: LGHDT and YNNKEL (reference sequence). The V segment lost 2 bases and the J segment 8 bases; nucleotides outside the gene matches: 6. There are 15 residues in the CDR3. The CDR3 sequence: CASSQTTDRYSPLHF. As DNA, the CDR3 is TGTGCCAGCAGCCAAACTACGGACAGGTATTCACCCCTCCACTTT.

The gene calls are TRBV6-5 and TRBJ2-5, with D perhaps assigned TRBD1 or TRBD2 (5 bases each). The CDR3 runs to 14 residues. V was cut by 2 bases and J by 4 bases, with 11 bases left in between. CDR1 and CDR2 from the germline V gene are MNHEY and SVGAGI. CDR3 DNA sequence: TGTGCCAGCAGTTACGGGGGTAGGGCAGAGACCCAGTACTTC. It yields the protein CASSYGGRAETQYF.